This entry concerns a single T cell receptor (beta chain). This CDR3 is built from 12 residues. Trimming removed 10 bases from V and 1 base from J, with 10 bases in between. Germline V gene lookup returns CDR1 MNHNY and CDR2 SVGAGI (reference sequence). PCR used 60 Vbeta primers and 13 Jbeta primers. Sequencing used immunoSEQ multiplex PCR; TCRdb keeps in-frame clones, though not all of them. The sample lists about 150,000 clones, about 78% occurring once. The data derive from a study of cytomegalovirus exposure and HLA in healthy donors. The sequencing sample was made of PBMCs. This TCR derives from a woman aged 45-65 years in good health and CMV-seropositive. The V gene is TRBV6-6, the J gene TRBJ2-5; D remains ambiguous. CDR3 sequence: CATYRGQETQYF. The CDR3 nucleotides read TGTGCCACCTATCGAGGCCAAGAGACCCAGTACTTC.